This TCR beta chain appears in the sequencing data of a study of T cells in Graves' hyperthyroidism and ophthalmopathy. This clonotype came up many times. No antigen is known for it. Study-wide findings and caveats: Blood also carried most thyroid clonotypes expanded above 0.001.

RNA transcripts were the template for amplifying TCR beta CDR3 regions. TCR CDR3 regions were first amplified by RT-PCR with HTBI primers. From the multiplex PCR reads, TCRdb called clonotypes with MiXCR, one entry per CDR3 protein. The table includes hundreds of thousands of distinct CDR3 sequences, around 15% detected once. Germline V lookup: CDR1 KGHSH, CDR2 LQKENI. Between the trimmed V and J ends, which lost 6 bases and 2 bases, there was a span of 10 bases. This CDR3 is built from 13 residues. This TCR derives from a young woman with Graves' hyperthyroidism. The sample consisted of blood. J is TRBJ1-1 and V is TRBV18; no firm D call. CDR3 loop: CASSPSDNTEAFF. DNA of the CDR3: TGTGCCAGCTCCCCTTCCGATAACACTGAAGCTTTCTTT.